The sample holds many counts of the clone carrying this T cell receptor beta chain. Antigen specificity is unknown. The data derive from a study of glioma-infiltrating T cells. Study-wide points: Non-neoplastic patients had below-expected tissue-blood divergence, while all gliomas exceeded expectation. CDR3 overlap between tissue and blood was very small.

Germline CDR1 reads MDHEN; CDR2 reads SYDVKM. The trim removed 3 bases at V and 3 bases at J, leaving 10 bases unmatched. The CDR3 is 16 residues long. The iRepertoire nested amplicon-rescue multiplex PCR amplified TCR alpha and beta CDR3s from RNA. One-step reverse transcription and amplification started from approximately 100-400 ng of tissue mRNA or PBMC total RNA. Each CDR3 protein is one row after TCRdb ran MiXCR on the multiplex PCR reads. The sample has some 190,000 distinct CDR3 sequences; about 32% are singletons. The chain has TRBV28 and TRBJ1-1; the match to TRBD1 covers 7 bases. The sample consisted of glioma tissue, nonneoplastic brain tissue, or PBMCs (not recorded which). This clonotype was sampled from a human donor with low-grade glioma or glioblastoma, undergoing nonglioma brain surgery, or in good health (not recorded which). For the CDR3, the DNA is TGTGCCAGCAGTTTCCGGACTCAGAGGGGGCACACTGAAGCTTTCTTT. Translating it yields CASSFRTQRGHTEAFF.